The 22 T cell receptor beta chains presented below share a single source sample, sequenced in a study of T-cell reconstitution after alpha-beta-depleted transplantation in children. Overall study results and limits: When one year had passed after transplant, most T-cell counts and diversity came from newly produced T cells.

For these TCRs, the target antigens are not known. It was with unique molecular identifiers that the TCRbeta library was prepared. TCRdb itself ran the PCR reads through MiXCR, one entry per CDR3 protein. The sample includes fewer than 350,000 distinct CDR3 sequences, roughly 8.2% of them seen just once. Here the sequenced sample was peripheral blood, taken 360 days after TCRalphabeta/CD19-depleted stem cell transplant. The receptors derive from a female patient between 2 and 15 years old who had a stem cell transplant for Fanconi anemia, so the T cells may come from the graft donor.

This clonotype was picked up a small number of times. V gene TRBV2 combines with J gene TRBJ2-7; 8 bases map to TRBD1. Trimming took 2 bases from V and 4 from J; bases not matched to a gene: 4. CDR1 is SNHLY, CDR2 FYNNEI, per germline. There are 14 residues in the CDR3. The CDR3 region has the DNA TGTGCCAGCAGTGAACGGACAGGGCAGTACGAGCAGTACTTC. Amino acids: CASSERTGQYEQYF.

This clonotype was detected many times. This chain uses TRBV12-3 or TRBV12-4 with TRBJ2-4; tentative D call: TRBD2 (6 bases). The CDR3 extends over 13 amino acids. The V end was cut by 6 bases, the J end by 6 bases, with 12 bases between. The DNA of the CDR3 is TGTGCCAGCAGAGACGGGGGAGGAAACATTCAGTACTTC. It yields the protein CASRDGGGNIQYF.

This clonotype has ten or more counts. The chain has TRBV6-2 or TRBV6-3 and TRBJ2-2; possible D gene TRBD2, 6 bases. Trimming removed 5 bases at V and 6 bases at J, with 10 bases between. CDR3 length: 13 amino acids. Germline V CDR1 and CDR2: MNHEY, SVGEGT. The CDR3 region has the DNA TGTGCCAGCAGTCCCGCTAGCGCCGGGGAGCTGTTTTTT. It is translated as CASSPASAGELFF.

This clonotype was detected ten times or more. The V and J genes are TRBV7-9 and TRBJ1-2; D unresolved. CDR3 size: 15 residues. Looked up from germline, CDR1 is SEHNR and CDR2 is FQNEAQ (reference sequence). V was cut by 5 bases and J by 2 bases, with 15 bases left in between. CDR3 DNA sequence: TGTGCCAGCAGCCTCCCCCTAGCTCCCAACTATGGCTACACCTTC. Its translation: CASSLPLAPNYGYTF.

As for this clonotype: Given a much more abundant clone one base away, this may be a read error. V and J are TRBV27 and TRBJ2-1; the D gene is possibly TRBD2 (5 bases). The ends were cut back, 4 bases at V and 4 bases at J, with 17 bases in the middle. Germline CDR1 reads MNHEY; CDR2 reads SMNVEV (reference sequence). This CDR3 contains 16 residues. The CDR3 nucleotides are TGTGCCAGCAGTTCTACCCCCGGGATGGGATACAATGAGCAGTTCTTC. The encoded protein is CASSSTPGMGYNEQFF.

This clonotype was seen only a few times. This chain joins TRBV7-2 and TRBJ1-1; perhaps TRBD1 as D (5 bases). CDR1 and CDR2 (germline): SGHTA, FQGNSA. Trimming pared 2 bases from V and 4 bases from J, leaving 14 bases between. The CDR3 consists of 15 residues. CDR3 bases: TGTGCCAGCAGCTTATCCCGGGACCCGGTCACTGAAGCTTTCTTT. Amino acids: CASSLSRDPVTEAFF.

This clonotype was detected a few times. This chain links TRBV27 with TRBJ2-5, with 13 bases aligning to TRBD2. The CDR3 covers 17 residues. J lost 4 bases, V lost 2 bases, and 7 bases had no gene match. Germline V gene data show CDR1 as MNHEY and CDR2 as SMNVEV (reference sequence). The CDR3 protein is CASSLRSTSGGGETQYF. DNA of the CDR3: TGTGCCAGCAGTTTAAGGTCAACTAGCGGGGGGGGAGAGACCCAGTACTTC.

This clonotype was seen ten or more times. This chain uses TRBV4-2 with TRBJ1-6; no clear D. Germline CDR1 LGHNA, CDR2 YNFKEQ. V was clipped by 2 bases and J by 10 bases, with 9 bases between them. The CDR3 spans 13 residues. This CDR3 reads CASSQHGRSPLHF. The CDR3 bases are TGTGCCAGCAGCCAACACGGGAGGTCACCCCTCCACTTT.

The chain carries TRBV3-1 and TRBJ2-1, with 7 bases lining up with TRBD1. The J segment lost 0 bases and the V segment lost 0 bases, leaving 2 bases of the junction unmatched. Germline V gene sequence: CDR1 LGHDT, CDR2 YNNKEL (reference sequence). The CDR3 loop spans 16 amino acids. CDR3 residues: CASSQEPGGSYNEQFF. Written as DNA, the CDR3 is TGTGCCAGCAGCCAAGAACCAGGGGGCTCCTACAATGAGCAGTTCTTC.

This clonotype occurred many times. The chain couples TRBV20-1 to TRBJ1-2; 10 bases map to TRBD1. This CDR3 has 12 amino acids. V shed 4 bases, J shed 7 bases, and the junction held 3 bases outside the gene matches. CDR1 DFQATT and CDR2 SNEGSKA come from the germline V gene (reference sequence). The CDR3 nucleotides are TGCAGTGCTATGACAGGGGGCGGTGGCTACACCTTC. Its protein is CSAMTGGGGYTF.

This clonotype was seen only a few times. The CDR3 bases are TGTGCCAGCAGCTTACCGGGAACGACTGAAGCTTTCTTT. Encoded protein: CASSLPGTTEAFF. The rearrangement links TRBV7-9 to TRBJ1-1; D unclear. Germline lookup yields CDR1 SEHNR and CDR2 FQNEAQ (reference sequence). This CDR3 has 13 residues. V shed 2 bases and J shed 5 bases, with 9 bases lying between them.

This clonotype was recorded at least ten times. The CDR3 DNA is TGTGCCAGCCTCCTTTATGGGGCCAACGTCCTGACTTTC. Amino acid sequence: CASLLYGANVLTF. The chain carries TRBV18 and TRBJ2-6; D not certain. Germline V lookup: CDR1 KGHSH, CDR2 LQKENI. V gave up 8 bases and J gave up 3 bases, with 8 bases separating them. The CDR3 is made up of 13 amino acids.

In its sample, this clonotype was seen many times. The CDR3 coding sequence is TGTGCCAGCAGCCCGAGCGGCGGGTGGTCCTACAATGAGCAGTTCTTC. The encoded protein is CASSPSGGWSYNEQFF. This sequence joins TRBV12-3 or TRBV12-4 and TRBJ2-1; a possible D gene is TRBD2 (5 bases). CDR3 length: 16 residues. The V and J ends lost 6 bases and 1 base respectively, with 16 bases between them.

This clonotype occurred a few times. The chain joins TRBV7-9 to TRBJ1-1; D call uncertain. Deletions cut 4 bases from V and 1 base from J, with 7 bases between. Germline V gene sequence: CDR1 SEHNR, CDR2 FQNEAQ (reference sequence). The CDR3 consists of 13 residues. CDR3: CASSWKGNTEAFF. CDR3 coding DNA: TGTGCCAGCAGCTGGAAGGGGAACACTGAAGCTTTCTTT.

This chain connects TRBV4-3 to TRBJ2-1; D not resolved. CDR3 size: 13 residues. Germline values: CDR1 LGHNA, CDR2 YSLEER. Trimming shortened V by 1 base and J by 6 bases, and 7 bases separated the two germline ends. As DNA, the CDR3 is TGCGCCAGCAGCCAAGTCGCCTTCAATGAGCAGTTCTTC. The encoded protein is CASSQVAFNEQFF.

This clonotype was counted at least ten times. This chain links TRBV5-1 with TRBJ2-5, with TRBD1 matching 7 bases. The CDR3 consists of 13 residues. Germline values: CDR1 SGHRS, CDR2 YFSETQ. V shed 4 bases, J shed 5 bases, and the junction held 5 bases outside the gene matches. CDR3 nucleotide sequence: TGCGCCAGCAGCCTCGGGACAGTTGAGACCCAGTACTTC. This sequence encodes CASSLGTVETQYF.

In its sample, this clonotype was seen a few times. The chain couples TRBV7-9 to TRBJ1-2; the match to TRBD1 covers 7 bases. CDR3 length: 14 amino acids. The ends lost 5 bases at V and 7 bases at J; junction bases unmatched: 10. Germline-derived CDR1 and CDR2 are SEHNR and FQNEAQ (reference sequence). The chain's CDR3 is CASSPNDRDRGYTF. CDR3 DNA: TGTGCCAGCAGCCCTAACGACAGGGATCGTGGCTACACCTTC. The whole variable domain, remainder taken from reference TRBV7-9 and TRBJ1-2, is DTGVSQNPRHKITKRGQNVTFRCDPISEHNRLYWYRQTLGQGPEFLTYFQNEAQLEKSRLLSDRFSAERPKGSFSTLEIQRTEQGDSAMYLCASSPNDRDRGYTFGSGTRLTVV.

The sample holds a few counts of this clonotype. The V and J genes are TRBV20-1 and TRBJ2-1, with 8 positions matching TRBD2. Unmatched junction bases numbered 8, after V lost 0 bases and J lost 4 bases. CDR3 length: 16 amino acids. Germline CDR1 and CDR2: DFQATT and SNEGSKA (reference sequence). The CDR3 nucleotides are TGCAGTGCTAGAGACGGGTTTGCGGGGGGTTACAATGAGCAGTTCTTC. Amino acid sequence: CSARDGFAGGYNEQFF.

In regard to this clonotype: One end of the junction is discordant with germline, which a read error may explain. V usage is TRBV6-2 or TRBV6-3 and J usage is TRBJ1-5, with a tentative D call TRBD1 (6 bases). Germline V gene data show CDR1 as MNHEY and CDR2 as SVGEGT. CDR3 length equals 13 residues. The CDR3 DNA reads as TGTGCCAGCAGTCAGGGGATCAATCAGCCCCTGCATTTT. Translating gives CASSQGINQPLHF.

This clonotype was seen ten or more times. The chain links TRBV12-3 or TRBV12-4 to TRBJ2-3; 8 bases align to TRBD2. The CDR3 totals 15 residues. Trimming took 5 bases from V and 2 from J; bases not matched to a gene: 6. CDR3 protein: CASSTSGAYTDTQYF. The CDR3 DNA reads TGTGCCAGCAGTACTAGCGGAGCTTACACAGATACGCAGTATTTT.

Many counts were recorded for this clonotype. CDR3 in DNA: TGTGCCAGCAGCCTAAAAGGCCGGCGTTATACCTCCAGCGAGTACTTC. It yields the protein CASSLKGRRYTSSEYF. The J gene is TRBJ2-7, the V gene TRBV7-8; D remains unclear. The germline V and J ends were trimmed by 5 bases and 11 bases, with 28 bases remaining between them. The germline V gene has CDR1 SGHVS and CDR2 FQNEAQ. The CDR3 loop spans 16 amino acids.

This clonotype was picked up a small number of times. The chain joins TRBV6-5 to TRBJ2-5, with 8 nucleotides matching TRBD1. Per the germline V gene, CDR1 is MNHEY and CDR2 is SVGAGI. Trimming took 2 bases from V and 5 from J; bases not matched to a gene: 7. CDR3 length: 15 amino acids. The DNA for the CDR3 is TGTGCCAGCAGTTACCCCGGGACAGGAGGGGAGACCCAGTACTTC. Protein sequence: CASSYPGTGGETQYF.